This TCR beta chain was sequenced during a study of blood T cell repertoires in COVID-19. In the study overall: The study drew acute and convalescent COVID-19 samples from the United States, Italy and Spain. In each case, the material was cDNA or gDNA derived from T cells, B-cell-depleted T cells, or PBMCs.

Per the original data handling: Estimates of nucleated cell counts were drawn from the amplification of reference gene primers. The table came from immunoSEQ multiplex PCR; TCRdb's copy has only in-frame clones and leaves some out. From that table come the V and J calls and clone size; the DNA was used to work out D and trimming. Of under 200,000 clones listed, around nine tenths are singletons. This CDR3 comprises 14 residues. Germline V gene data show CDR1 as MNHEY and CDR2 as SVGAGI. The V gene end was trimmed by 6 bases and the J gene end by 2 bases; junction bases not matched to a gene: 3. Sequencing used peripheral blood. This chain joins TRBV6-5 and TRBJ1-3, with 8 nucleotides matching TRBD1. The origin of this receptor is a man between 65 and 80 years old with active or convalescent COVID-19. CDR3 coding DNA: TGTGCCAGCAGGCAGACAGGGGCTGGAAACACCATATATTTT. Its translation: CASRQTGAGNTIYF.